This T cell receptor (beta chain) was found in a study of T cells in women clearing cervical HPV infection (dated by TCRdb to the late 2010s). In terms of the full investigation: The cases were 25 women with histologically confirmed HPV16-related CIN3 or worse, and 2 of those women had invasive cancers. Cases and controls were matched on year of sample collection and on age within five years. Because only a few women had HLA typing data, the possibility that HLA type acted as a confounder could not be ruled out. Among cases, blood sampling occurred a median of roughly 160 days after lesion detection, with an interquartile range of about 90 to 230 days. Median age was roughly 35 years in cases versus 37 to 40 in controls, and baseline characteristics did not differ significantly. Five blinded duplicates per group were added as quality controls, so that roughly 60 samples were obtained: some 50 participants and 10 replicates. Case blood was taken at the visit when the lesion was first identified, whereas control blood was taken when infection was no longer detected. Nested within Costa Rica's Guanacaste HPV Natural History Study, an exploratory proof-of-principle case-control study compared TCR repertoires across cervical HPV16 outcomes. The parent cohort enrolled roughly 9,400 women aged 18 or older in Guanacaste, Costa Rica, in 1993 to 1994 and followed the women for less than nine years. The 25 or so controls were women who cleared a single incident HPV16 infection within 12 months without developing precancer or cancer. Study-level results and caveats: The cross-sectional design could not show whether associations preceded infection or resulted from it; effector/memory subsets and HPV-specific T cells were not isolated. TCR repertoire richness was significantly higher in CIN3+ cases than in controls across sequencing depths, while evenness did not differ. Random forest classifiers combining richness and V gene abundances distinguished cases from controls with an estimated AUC of around 0.79. Because the number of T cells per sample was unknown, the richness differences could reflect varying T-cell content rather than repertoire biology. Cases had lower TRBV6-7 relative abundance than controls (0.11% versus 0.16%; Bonferroni P = 0.0008).

Every participant had a single incident cervical HPV16 infection, and prevalent HPV16 infections were excluded. Cervical HPV DNA was detected with MY09/MY11 PCR, and genotyping was done with dot-blot hybridization. Roughly 15 mL of heparinized blood were centrifuged, and the buffy coat was aliquoted, frozen at -30°C, then stored at -80°C. QIAGEN kits were used to extract genomic DNA from buffy coat specimens. This clone qualifies as medium-sized (0.01 to 0.1%) by its frequency, with no count on file. No cognate antigen has been identified for it. With the read ending 3 residues before the CDR3 end, the germline J gene is used to fill in that end. Trimming takes 4 bases from V and 7 bases from J, and the germline ends sit 17 bases apart. There are 15 amino acids in the CDR3, from cysteine to phenylalanine inclusive. The DNA shown is the part of the CDR3 that was read: 36 bases, in frame from base 1. Via the germline V gene (reference sequence), CDR1 is GTSNPN and CDR2 SVGIG.

Using the immunoSEQ assay, multiplex PCR amplified TCR beta CDR3 regions from an average of around 1,300 ng of genomic DNA per sample. The assay corrected primer bias using a complete synthetic TCR repertoire to establish an amplification baseline. The amplicons were sequenced on the Illumina platform. Under the source paper's analysis protocol: Error correction of the sequences involved clustering with frequency ratios plus a modified nearest-neighbor algorithm, after which the sequences were analyzed in the immunoSEQ Analyzer using IMGT gene definitions. At each rarefaction depth, TCR richness and evenness were averaged across 20 rarefaction repeats, and samples with fewer sequences than that depth were excluded. Wilcoxon rank sum tests with FDR correction were used to compare relative abundances of V, D and J genes between the groups. Blinded duplicates gave an intraclass correlation of around 95% for TCR richness and an average of about 76% across over 65 gene segments. Imported from immuneACCESS, the table was reduced by TCRdb to in-frame sequences with V and J called. These copies leave out some clones; in studies compared against another copy, an unresolved V gene accounts for under half, and the cause of the remainder is not known. V, J and clone size were drawn from that table, and D and trimming were deduced from the DNA. The table for this sample shows 25,000 to 35,000 clones. The ten largest clones represent about 22% of the sample.

The TCR sequence derives from a woman between 18 and 70 years old with a cervical HPV16 infection that either progressed to CIN3+ or cleared (not recorded which). Sequenced: blood buffy coat. The V and J genes are TRBV30 and TRBJ1-6, with a weak D call of TRBD1 (6 bases match). CDR3 DNA (partial): TGTGCCTGGACTCCGCAGACAGGCCTAAATTCACCC. It specifies CAWTPQTGLNSP. The whole CDR3 sequence reads CAWTPQTGLNSPLHF.